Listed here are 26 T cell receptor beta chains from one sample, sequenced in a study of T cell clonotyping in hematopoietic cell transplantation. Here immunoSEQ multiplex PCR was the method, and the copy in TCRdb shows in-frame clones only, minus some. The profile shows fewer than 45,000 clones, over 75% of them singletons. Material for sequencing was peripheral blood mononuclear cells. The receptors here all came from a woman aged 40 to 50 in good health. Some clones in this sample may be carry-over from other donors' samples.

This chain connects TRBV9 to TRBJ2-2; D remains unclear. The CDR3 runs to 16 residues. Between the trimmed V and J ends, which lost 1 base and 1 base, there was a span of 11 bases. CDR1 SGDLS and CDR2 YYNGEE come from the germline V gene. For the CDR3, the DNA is TGTGCCAGCAGCGTAACAGTGATCGGGAACACCGGGGAGCTGTTTTTT. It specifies CASSVTVIGNTGELFF.

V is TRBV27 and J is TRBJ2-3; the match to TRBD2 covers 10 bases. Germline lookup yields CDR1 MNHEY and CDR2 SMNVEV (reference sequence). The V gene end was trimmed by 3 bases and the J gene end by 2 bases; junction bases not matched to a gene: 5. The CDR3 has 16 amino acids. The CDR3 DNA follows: TGTGCCAGCAGTTTCTGGACTAGCGGATTCACAGATACGCAGTATTTT. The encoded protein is CASSFWTSGFTDTQYF.

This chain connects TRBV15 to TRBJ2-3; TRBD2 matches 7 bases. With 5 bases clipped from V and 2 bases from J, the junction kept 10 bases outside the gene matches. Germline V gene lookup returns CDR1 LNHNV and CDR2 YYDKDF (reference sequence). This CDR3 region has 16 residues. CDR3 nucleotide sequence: TGTGCCACCAGCTCCCGGGCAGCGGGGCTCACAGATACGCAGTATTTT. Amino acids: CATSSRAAGLTDTQYF.

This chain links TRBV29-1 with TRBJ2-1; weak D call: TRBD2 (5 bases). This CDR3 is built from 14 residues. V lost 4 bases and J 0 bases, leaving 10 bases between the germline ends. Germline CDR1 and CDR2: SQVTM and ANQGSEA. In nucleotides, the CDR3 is TGCAGCGTTGTAAGCGGCTACTCCTACAATGAGCAGTTCTTC. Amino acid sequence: CSVVSGYSYNEQFF.

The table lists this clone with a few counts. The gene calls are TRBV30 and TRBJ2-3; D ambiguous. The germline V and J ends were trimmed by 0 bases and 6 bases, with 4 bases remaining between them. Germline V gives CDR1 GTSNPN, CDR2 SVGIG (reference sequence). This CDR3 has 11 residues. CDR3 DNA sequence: TGTGCCTGGAGTGTTTGGGATACGCAGTATTTT. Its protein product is CAWSVWDTQYF. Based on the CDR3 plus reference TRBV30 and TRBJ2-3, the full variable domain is SQTIHQWPATLVQPVGSPLSLECTVEGTSNPNLYWYRQAAGRGLQLLFYSVGIGQISSEVPQNLSASRPQDRQFILSSKKLLLSDSGFYLCAWSVWDTQYFGPGTRLTVL.

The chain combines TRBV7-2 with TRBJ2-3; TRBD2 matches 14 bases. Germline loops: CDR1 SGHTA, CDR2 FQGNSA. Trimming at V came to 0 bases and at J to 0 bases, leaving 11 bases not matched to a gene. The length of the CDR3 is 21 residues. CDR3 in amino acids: CASSLAIPGLAGVQSTDTQYF. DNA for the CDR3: TGTGCCAGCAGCTTAGCGATTCCGGGACTAGCGGGAGTCCAGAGCACAGATACGCAGTATTTT.

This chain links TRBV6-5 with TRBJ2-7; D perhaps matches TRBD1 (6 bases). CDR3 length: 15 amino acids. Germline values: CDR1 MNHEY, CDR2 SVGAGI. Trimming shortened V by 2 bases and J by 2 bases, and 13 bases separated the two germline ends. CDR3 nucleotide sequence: TGTGCCAGCAGTTACGTAGGGTCAGGGGCCTACGAGCAGTACTTC. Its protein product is CASSYVGSGAYEQYF.

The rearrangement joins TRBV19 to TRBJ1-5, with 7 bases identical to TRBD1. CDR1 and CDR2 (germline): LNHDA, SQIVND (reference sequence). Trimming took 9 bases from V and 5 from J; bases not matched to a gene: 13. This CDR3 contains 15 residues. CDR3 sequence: CASHIRQGEYQPQHF. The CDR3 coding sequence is TGTGCCAGCCATATAAGGCAGGGGGAGTATCAGCCCCAGCATTTT.

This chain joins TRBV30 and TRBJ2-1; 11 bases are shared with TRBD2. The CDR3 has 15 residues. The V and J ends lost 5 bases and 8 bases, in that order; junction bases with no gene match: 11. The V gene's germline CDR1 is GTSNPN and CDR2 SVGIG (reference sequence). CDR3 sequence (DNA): TGTGCCTGGGGCGTAGCGGGAGGGAATTACGATGAGCAGTTCTTC. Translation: CAWGVAGGNYDEQFF.

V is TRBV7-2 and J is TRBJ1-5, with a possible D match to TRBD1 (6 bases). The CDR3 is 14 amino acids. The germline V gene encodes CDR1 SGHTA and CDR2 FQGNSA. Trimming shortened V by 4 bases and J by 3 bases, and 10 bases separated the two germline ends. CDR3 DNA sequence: TGTGCCAGCAGCTATAGGGGGACCAATCAGCCCCAGCATTTT. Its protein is CASSYRGTNQPQHF.

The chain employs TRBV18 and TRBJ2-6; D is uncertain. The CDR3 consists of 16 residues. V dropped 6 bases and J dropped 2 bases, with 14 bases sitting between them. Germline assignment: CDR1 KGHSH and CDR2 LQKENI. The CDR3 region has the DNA TGTGCCAGCTCGTTAAATAGGGATCCTGGGGCCAACGTCCTGACTTTC. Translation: CASSLNRDPGANVLTF.

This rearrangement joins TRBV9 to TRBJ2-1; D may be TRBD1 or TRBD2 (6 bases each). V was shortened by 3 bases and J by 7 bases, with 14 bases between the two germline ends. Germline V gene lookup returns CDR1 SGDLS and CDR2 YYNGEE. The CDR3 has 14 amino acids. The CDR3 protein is CASSEGGTPNEQFF. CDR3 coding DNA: TGTGCCAGCAGCGAGGGGGGAACTCCGAATGAGCAGTTCTTC.

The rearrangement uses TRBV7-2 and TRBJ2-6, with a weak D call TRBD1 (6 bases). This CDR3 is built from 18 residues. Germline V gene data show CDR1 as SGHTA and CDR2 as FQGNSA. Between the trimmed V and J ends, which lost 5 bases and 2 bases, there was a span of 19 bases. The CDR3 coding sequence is TGTGCCAGCAGCCTCGAGGGGGAGTGGTACACTGGGGCCAACGTCCTGACTTTC. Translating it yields CASSLEGEWYTGANVLTF.

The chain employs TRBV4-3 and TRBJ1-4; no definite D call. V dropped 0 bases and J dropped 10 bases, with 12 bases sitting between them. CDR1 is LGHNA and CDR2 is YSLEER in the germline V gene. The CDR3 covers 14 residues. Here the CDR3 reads CASSQEPGAGKLFF. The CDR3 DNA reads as TGCGCCAGCAGCCAAGAGCCGGGTGCCGGAAAACTGTTTTTT.

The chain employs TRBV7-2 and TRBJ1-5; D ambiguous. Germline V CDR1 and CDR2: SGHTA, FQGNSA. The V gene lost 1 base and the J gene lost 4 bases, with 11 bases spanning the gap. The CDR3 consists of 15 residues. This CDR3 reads CASSLERLPNQPQHF. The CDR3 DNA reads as TGTGCCAGCAGCTTAGAACGTCTACCGAATCAGCCCCAGCATTTT.

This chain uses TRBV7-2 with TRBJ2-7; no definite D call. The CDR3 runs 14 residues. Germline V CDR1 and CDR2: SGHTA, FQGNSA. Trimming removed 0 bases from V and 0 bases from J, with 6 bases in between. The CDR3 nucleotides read TGTGCCAGCAGCTTAGCGCTAGACTCCTACGAGCAGTACTTC. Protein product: CASSLALDSYEQYF.

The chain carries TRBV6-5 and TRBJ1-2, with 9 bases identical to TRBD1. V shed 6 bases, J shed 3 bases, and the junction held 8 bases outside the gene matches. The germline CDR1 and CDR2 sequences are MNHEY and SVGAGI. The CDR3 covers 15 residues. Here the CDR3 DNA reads TGTGCCAGCAGGTCGTGGGACAGGGATCACTATGGCTACACCTTC. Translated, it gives CASRSWDRDHYGYTF.

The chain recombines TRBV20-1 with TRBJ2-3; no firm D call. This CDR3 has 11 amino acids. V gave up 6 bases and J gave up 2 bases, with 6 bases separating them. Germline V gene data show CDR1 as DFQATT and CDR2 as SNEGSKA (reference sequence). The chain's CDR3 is CSALITDTQYF. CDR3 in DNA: TGCAGTGCGCTAATCACAGATACGCAGTATTTT.

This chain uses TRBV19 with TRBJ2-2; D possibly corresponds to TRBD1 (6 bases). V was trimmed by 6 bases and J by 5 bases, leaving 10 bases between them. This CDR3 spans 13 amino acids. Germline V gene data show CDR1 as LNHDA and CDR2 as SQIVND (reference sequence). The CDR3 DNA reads TGTGCCAGTAGGTCACAGGGTACCGGGGAGCTGTTTTTT. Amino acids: CASRSQGTGELFF.

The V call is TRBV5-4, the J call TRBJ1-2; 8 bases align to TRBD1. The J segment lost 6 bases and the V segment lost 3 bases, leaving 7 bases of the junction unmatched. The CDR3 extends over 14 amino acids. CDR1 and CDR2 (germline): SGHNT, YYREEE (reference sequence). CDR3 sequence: CASSSDRAPHGYTF. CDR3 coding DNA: TGTGCCAGCAGCTCGGACAGGGCTCCTCATGGCTACACCTTC.

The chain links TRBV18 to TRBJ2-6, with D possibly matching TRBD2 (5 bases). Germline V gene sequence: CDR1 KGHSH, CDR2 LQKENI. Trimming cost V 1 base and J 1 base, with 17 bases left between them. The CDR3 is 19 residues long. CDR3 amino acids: CASSPLRDRQISGANVLTF. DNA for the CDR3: TGTGCCAGCTCACCACTCCGGGATCGTCAAATATCTGGGGCCAACGTCCTGACTTTC.

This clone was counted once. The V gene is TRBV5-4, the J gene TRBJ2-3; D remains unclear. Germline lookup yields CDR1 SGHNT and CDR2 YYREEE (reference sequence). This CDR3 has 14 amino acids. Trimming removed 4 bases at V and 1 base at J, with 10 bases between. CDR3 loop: CASSPEARTDTQYF. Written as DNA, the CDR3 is TGTGCCAGCAGCCCGGAAGCCCGCACAGATACGCAGTATTTT.

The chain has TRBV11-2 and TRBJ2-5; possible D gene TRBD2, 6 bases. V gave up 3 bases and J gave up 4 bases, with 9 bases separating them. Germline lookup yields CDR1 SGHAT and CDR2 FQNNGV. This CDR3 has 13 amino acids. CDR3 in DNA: TGTGCCAGCAGCTTTTCGGGGGTAGAGACCCAGTACTTC. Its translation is CASSFSGVETQYF.

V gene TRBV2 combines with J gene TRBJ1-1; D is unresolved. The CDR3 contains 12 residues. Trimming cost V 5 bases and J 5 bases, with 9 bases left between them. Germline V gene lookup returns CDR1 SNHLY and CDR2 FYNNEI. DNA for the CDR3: TGTGCCAGCAGTTCTACGGCGACTGAAGCTTTCTTT. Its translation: CASSSTATEAFF.

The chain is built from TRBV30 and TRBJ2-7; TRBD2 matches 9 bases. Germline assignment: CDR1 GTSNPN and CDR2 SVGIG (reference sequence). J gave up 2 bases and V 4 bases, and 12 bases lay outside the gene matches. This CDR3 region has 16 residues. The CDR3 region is CAWIPLKAGGTYEQYF. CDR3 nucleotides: TGTGCCTGGATCCCGCTAAAAGCGGGAGGAACCTACGAGCAGTACTTC.

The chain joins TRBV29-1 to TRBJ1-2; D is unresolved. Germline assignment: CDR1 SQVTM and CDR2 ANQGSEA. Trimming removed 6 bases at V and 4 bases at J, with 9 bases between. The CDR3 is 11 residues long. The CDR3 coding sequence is TGCAGCGTGCCGGACGGCTATGGCTACACCTTC. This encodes CSVPDGYGYTF.